A selection of T cell receptor beta chains follows, all from one sample in a study of cytomegalovirus exposure and HLA in healthy donors. Profiled with immunoSEQ multiplex PCR; TCRdb holds only in-frame clones, not every one. The table includes fewer than 200,000 clones, roughly 82% detected once. Sequenced material: PBMCs. All receptors derive from a girl aged 2-10 years in good health and CMV-seropositive. CDR3s include the opening cysteine and the closing phenylalanine or tryptophan. Each record gives: J gene, V gene, clone size, CDR3 length, D gene, CDR3 DNA, CDR3 protein. A D gene is named only where the DNA matches it firmly. Clone size is shown for a subset of rows, as once, few, many or a class of expanded clone.

TRBJ1-1,TRBV18,NA,15,NA,TGTGCCAGCTCACCTGGCGGTCAGATGAACACTGAAGCTTTCTTT,CASSPGGQMNTEAFF
TRBJ1-4,TRBV19,NA,14,NA,TGTGCCAGTATCCAAACAGGGACCGCGAGGGAACTGTTTTTT,CASIQTGTARELFF
TRBJ1-5,TRBV28,NA,16,NA,TGTGCCAGCAGTTCGGAGGCGAGGATAGGCAATCAGCCCCAGCATTTT,CASSSEARIGNQPQHF
TRBJ1-1,TRBV4-1,NA,15,NA,TGCGCCAGCAGCCGAGTTTGGGAGCCGGACACTGAAGCTTTCTTT,CASSRVWEPDTEAFF
TRBJ1-3,TRBV4-1,once,15,NA,TGCGCCAGCAGCCACAGCAGGGACTCTGGAAACACCATATATTTT,CASSHSRDSGNTIYF
TRBJ2-3,TRBV4-1,NA,13,NA,TGCGCCAGCAGCGGGGGGGGCGGAGATACGCAGTATTTT,CASSGGGGDTQYF
TRBJ2-2,TRBV5-6,NA,12,NA,TGTGCCAGCACTCAGGGTAGCGGGGAGCTGTTTTTT,CASTQGSGELFF
TRBJ2-3,TRBV6-5,NA,16,TRBD2,TGTGCCAGCAGTTACTCGTCTAGCGGGGTAACAGATACGCAGTATTTT,CASSYSSSGVTDTQYF
TRBJ2-3,TRBV29-1,NA,15,NA,TGCAGCGTGGAGGGTGGTCCGGGGGTAACTGATACGCAGTATTTT,CSVEGGPGVTDTQYF
TRBJ2-7,TRBV29-1,NA,13,TRBD1,TGCAGCGGGACAGGGGGTTTCTCCTACGAGCAGTACTTC,CSGTGGFSYEQYF
TRBJ2-1,TRBV28,NA,16,TRBD1,TGTGCCAGCACCGAGGCGGGACAGGGGGGGTTGAATGAGCAGTTCTTC,CASTEAGQGGLNEQFF
TRBJ2-3,TRBV2,NA,12,NA,TGTGCCAGCACCGGTGGGAGTGATACGCAGTATTTT,CASTGGSDTQYF
TRBJ2-5,TRBV10-2,NA,14,TRBD2,TGCGCCAGCACCTTAGCGGGAGGGGGAGAGACCCAGTACTTC,CASTLAGGGETQYF
TRBJ2-3,TRBV7-6,NA,15,NA,TGTGCCAGCAGCTTAGCTCCGGGAGCCACAGATACGCAGTATTTT,CASSLAPGATDTQYF
TRBJ2-7,TRBV11-3,NA,15,TRBD2,TGTGCCAGCAGCTTAGCGGGACTATCTAAAAGCGAGCAGTACTTC,CASSLAGLSKSEQYF
TRBJ2-7,TRBV4-2,NA,15,TRBD1,TGTGCCAGCAGCCAGGGCGGACAGGGGAGGTACGAGCAGTACTTC,CASSQGGQGRYEQYF
TRBJ2-3,TRBV7-2,once,13,TRBD1,TGTGCCAGCAGCCGCAGGACAGGGAATACGCAGTATTTT,CASSRRTGNTQYF
TRBJ2-2,TRBV15,few,13,NA,TGTGCCACCAGCAGAGATCAGGCCGGGGAGCTGTTTTTT,CATSRDQAGELFF
TRBJ1-5,TRBV6-5,NA,15,NA,TGTGCCAGCAGTTACTCGAGGCCCCTCAATCAGCCCCAGCATTTT,CASSYSRPLNQPQHF
TRBJ2-1,TRBV25-1,NA,13,TRBD2,TGTGCCAGCAGTGTAGGGACTACCAATGAGCAGTTCTTC,CASSVGTTNEQFF
TRBJ2-3,TRBV28,NA,12,NA,TGTGCCAGCAGTTTTGGTAGTTATACGCAGTATTTT,CASSFGSYTQYF
TRBJ2-5,TRBV4-2,NA,16,TRBD2,TGTGCCAGCAGCCAACCAACTAGCGGGGGCCAAGAGACCCAGTACTTC,CASSQPTSGGQETQYF
TRBJ1-5,TRBV7-2,NA,16,NA,TGTGCCAGCAGCTTGAGCGGGACGCTGATCAATCAGCCCCAGCATTTT,CASSLSGTLINQPQHF
TRBJ2-1,TRBV30,NA,15,TRBD2,TGTGCCTGGAGATCAAGCGGGATAGTGTACAATGAGCAGTTCTTC,CAWRSSGIVYNEQFF
TRBJ2-2,TRBV10-1,few,14,NA,TGCGCCAGCAGTGAGCTTGCGGGGTCCGGGGAGCTGTTTTTT,CASSELAGSGELFF
TRBJ2-7,TRBV20-1,NA,11,NA,TGCAGTGCTAGTATCTTCTACGAGCAGTACTTC,CSASIFYEQYF
TRBJ2-5,TRBV9,NA,12,NA,TGTGCCAGCAGCGTAGAGGAGGAGACCCAGTACTTC,CASSVEEETQYF
TRBJ2-7,TRBV5-1,NA,16,TRBD2,TGCGCCAGCAGCTTGGGTCTAGCGGGATACTCCTACGAGCAGTACTTC,CASSLGLAGYSYEQYF
TRBJ1-1,TRBV27,NA,12,NA,TGTGCCAGCAGACAGGGTAAGACTGAAGCTTTCTTT,CASRQGKTEAFF
TRBJ2-2,TRBV6-1,NA,15,NA,TGTGCCAGCAGTTGGGGGGGCAGGAGCACCGGGGAGCTGTTTTTT,CASSWGGRSTGELFF
TRBJ2-3,TRBV28,NA,15,NA,TGTGCCAGCATCAGCTCCCCCGGGGGCACAGATACGCAGTATTTT,CASISSPGGTDTQYF
TRBJ1-1,TRBV11-2,NA,12,NA,TGTGCCAGCAGCCGGGACACGCAGCAAGCTTTCTTT,CASSRDTQQAFF
TRBJ2-3,TRBV11-2,NA,17,TRBD2,TGTGCCAGCAGCTCTGGGACTAGCGGGGTTAGCACAGATACGCAGTATTTT,CASSSGTSGVSTDTQYF
TRBJ2-4,TRBV10-3,NA,16,TRBD2,TGTGCCATCAGTGAGTTAGCGGGATTCACCAAAAACATTCAGTACTTC,CAISELAGFTKNIQYF
TRBJ1-5,TRBV27,NA,19,TRBD1,TGTGCCAGCAGTTCTAGCCCGGGACAGGGAACTTATAGCAATCAGCCCCAGCATTTT,CASSSSPGQGTYSNQPQHF
TRBJ2-7,TRBV19,NA,15,TRBD1,TGTGCCAGTAGTATGTCGAACAGGGGGATGGACGAGCAGTACTTC,CASSMSNRGMDEQYF
TRBJ1-4,TRBV7-9,NA,16,NA,TGTTCCAGCAGCTTAGCCCGGCAGGGGCCGGGTGAAAAACTGTTTTTT,CSSSLARQGPGEKLFF
TRBJ2-1,TRBV28,NA,16,TRBD2,TGTGCCAGCAGGATTGAACGGGGGGGGAGAAGTAATGAGCAGTTCTTC,CASRIERGGRSNEQFF
TRBJ1-5,TRBV19,NA,16,TRBD1,TGTGCCAGTAGTTCGAGGACAGGGGGAGACAATCAGCCCCAGCATTTT,CASSSRTGGDNQPQHF
TRBJ1-1,TRBV29-1,NA,15,TRBD1,TGCAGCGTAGACGTACAGGGGGGACTGAACACTGAAGCTTTCTTT,CSVDVQGGLNTEAFF
TRBJ2-7,TRBV27,NA,17,TRBD1,TGTGCCAGCAGTTTCTCTACAGGGGACCATGGGTTCTACGAGCAGTACTTC,CASSFSTGDHGFYEQYF
TRBJ1-3,TRBV12-5,NA,16,NA,TGTGCTAGTGGCTTGCGGGGTTCTCCCTCTGGAAACACCATATATTTT,CASGLRGSPSGNTIYF
TRBJ2-7,TRBV9,few,14,TRBD1,TGTGCCAGCAGCGTAGAGGACAGGGCCGACGAGCAGTACTTC,CASSVEDRADEQYF
TRBJ2-7,TRBV27,NA,15,TRBD2,TGTGCCAGCAGTCCCTGGACTAGCGGGACCTACGAGCAGTACTTC,CASSPWTSGTYEQYF
TRBJ2-7,TRBV7-3,NA,16,TRBD1,TGTTCCAGCAGCCCTCCCGACAGGGGCGAATGGGACGAGCAGTACTTC,CSSSPPDRGEWDEQYF
TRBJ1-4,TRBV19,NA,14,TRBD1,TGTGCCAGTAGTAACGGACAGGAATGGGAAAAACTGTTTTTT,CASSNGQEWEKLFF
TRBJ1-2,TRBV25-1,NA,14,TRBD1,TGTGCCAGCTATACAGGGGGCCCTAACTATGGCTACACCTTC,CASYTGGPNYGYTF
TRBJ2-3,TRBV10-3,NA,17,TRBD1,TGTGCCATCCAGAATTCCCCGGGACAGGGACCCACAGATACGCAGTATTTT,CAIQNSPGQGPTDTQYF
TRBJ1-3,TRBV7-8,NA,19,TRBD1,TGTGCCAGCAGCCGCGGACAGGGGGCCCAGGCTTCCTCTGGAAACACCATATATTTT,CASSRGQGAQASSGNTIYF
TRBJ2-5,TRBV6-5,NA,15,NA,TGTGCCAGCAGTGCGACCAACAGGATCCAAGAGACCCAGTACTTC,CASSATNRIQETQYF
TRBJ2-7,TRBV7-2,NA,14,TRBD2,TGTGCCAGCAGCCGGCCCGGGACTACGGGCGGGCAGTACTTC,CASSRPGTTGGQYF
TRBJ2-6,TRBV7-9,NA,16,NA,TGTGCCAGCAGCTTGGGCCCCTCTGGAGGGGCCAACGTCCTGACTTTC,CASSLGPSGGANVLTF
TRBJ1-4,TRBV2,NA,15,NA,TGTGCCAGCAGTGATGGCCAGGGTGGTAATGAAAAACTGTTTTTT,CASSDGQGGNEKLFF
TRBJ2-1,TRBV5-1,NA,13,TRBD2,TGCGCCAGCAGCTTAGCGGGGGACAATGAGCAGTTCTTC,CASSLAGDNEQFF
TRBJ2-4,TRBV11-2,NA,15,TRBD1,TGTGCCAGCAGCTCAAACAGGGGGCGCGGAAACATTCAGTACTTC,CASSSNRGRGNIQYF
TRBJ1-1,TRBV7-3,NA,13,NA,TGTGCCAGCAGCTCGGGTCGGAACACTGAAGCTTTCTTT,CASSSGRNTEAFF
TRBJ2-7,TRBV9,NA,15,TRBD1,TGTGCCAGCAGCGATGACAGGGGATCCTCCTACGAGCAGTACTTC,CASSDDRGSSYEQYF
TRBJ2-1,TRBV19,NA,13,NA,TGTGCCAGTAGTGCCCCTGGGCGCTATGAGCAGTTCTTC,CASSAPGRYEQFF